The 8 T cell receptor beta chains reported below all come from one sample, sequenced in a study of early T cells in non-severe SARS-CoV-2 infection. TCRdb re-called the 5' RACE reads through MiXCR, storing one row per CDR3 protein. Of approximately 52,000 distinct CDR3 sequences in the sample, 15% were seen once. Material: whole blood, obtained at baseline. These receptors originate from an adult who was a healthcare worker with PCR-confirmed SARS-CoV-2 infection or an uninfected control (not recorded which).

This clonotype was detected only a few times. The chain employs TRBV11-2 and TRBJ2-7, with 7 bases that match TRBD1. V gave up 2 bases and J gave up 2 bases; unmatched junction bases: 6. CDR1 is SGHAT, CDR2 FQNNGV, per germline. The CDR3 has 15 amino acids. As DNA, the CDR3 is TGTGCCAGCAGCTTAAACCCGACAGGGACCTACGAGCAGTACTTC. Residues: CASSLNPTGTYEQYF.

This clonotype came up many times. The V and J genes are TRBV20-1 and TRBJ1-2, with no clear D. The CDR3 runs 14 residues. Germline-derived CDR1 and CDR2 are DFQATT and SNEGSKA (reference sequence). V was trimmed by 8 bases and J by 0 bases, leaving 16 bases between them. CDR3 sequence (DNA): TGCAGTTTAGATAGGGTAGGAGCTAACTATGGCTACACCTTC. Residues: CSLDRVGANYGYTF.

The sample holds many counts of this clonotype. V is TRBV4-1 and J is TRBJ1-1; D gene ambiguous. CDR3 length equals 15 residues. With 7 bases removed from V and 0 bases from J, the gap between germline ends came to 15 bases. The germline gives CDR1 MGHRA, CDR2 YSYEKL. This CDR3 reads CASKPVEKVNTEAFF. DNA of the CDR3: TGCGCCAGCAAACCCGTAGAGAAAGTGAACACTGAAGCTTTCTTT.

CDR3 region: CSAMGQGDQPQHF. The CDR3 bases are TGCAGTGCGATGGGGCAGGGAGATCAGCCCCAGCATTTT. The chain is built from TRBV20-1 and TRBJ1-5; possibly TRBD1 for D (5 bases). Germline V gives CDR1 DFQATT, CDR2 SNEGSKA (reference sequence). Deletions cut 6 bases from V and 5 bases from J, with 14 bases between. The CDR3 sequence is 13 residues long.

This clonotype was observed a few times. The CDR3 bases are TGCAGCGTCTCCTTTGGTGTTGAGCAGTACTTC. Its protein is CSVSFGVEQYF. The chain links TRBV29-1 to TRBJ2-7; D ambiguous. The V gene's germline CDR1 is SQVTM and CDR2 ANQGSEA. This CDR3 has 11 amino acids. V lost 6 bases, J lost 7 bases, and 13 bases lay in between.

The V and J genes are TRBV21-1 and TRBJ2-7; TRBD2 is the table's D call, not checked against the DNA. TRBV21-1 is a pseudogene locus. The CDR3 has 15 amino acids. CDR3 sequence reads: CASSKRVRSSYEQYF. The CDR3 DNA reads TGTGCCAGCAGCAAGCGGGTCCGAAGCTCCTACGAGCAGTACTTC.

Only a few counts were recorded for this clonotype. The V and J genes are TRBV12-3 or TRBV12-4 and TRBJ1-2, with D perhaps matching TRBD1 (6 bases). The CDR3 spans 15 residues. The ends were cut back, 5 bases at V and 4 bases at J, with 17 bases in the middle. For the CDR3, the DNA is TGTGCCAGCAGTCACTCACAGGGTCCCGGCTATGGCTACACCTTC. This translates into CASSHSQGPGYGYTF.

The chain couples TRBV7-6 to TRBJ2-3; D might be TRBD2 (5 bases). The CDR3 has 14 residues. V lost 2 bases, J lost 4 bases, and 10 bases lay in between. Germline V lookup: CDR1 SGHVS, CDR2 FNYEAQ. CDR3 nucleotide sequence: TGTGCCAGCAGCTTAAGCGGTGGGCCAGATACGCAGTATTTT. Its protein product is CASSLSGGPDTQYF.